This TCR beta chain was captured in a study of blood T cell repertoires in COVID-19. For the study at large: From the United States, Italy and Spain came samples of acute and convalescent COVID-19. Nucleic acid was either cDNA or gDNA, and it came from T cells, B-cell-depleted T cells, or PBMCs.

In the original analysis: Reference gene primer amplification gave nucleated cell count estimates. Sequenced by immunoSEQ multiplex PCR; TCRdb stores in-frame clones only, minus some. That table gives V, J and clone size, and the DNA gave D and trimming. The table includes some 72,000 clones, 75% to 90% detected once. Material: peripheral blood. This sequence originates from a man aged 60 to 75 with acute or convalescent COVID-19.

The CDR3 DNA follows: TGTGCCAGCCAGACTAGCGGGGGACAAGAGACCCAGTACTTC. Protein product: CASQTSGGQETQYF. The chain has TRBV2 and TRBJ2-5; 12 bases map to TRBD2. The CDR3 has 14 residues. The germline V gene encodes CDR1 SNHLY and CDR2 FYNNEI. V dropped 8 bases and J dropped 2; count of bases not matched to a gene: 3.